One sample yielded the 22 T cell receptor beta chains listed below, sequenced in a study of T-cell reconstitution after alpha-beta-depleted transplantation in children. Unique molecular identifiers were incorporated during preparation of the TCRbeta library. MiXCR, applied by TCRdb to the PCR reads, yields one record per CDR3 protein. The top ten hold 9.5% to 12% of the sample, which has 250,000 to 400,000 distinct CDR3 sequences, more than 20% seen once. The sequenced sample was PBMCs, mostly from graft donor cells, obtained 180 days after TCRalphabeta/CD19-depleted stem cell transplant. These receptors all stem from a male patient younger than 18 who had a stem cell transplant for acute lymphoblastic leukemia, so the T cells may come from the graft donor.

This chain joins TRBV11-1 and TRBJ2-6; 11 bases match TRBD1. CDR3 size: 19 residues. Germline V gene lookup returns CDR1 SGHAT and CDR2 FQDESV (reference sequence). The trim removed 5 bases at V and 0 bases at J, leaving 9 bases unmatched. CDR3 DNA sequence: TGTGCCAGCAGCGCGCCCCCCGGGACAGGGGGCTCTGGGGCCAACGTCCTGACTTTC. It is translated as CASSAPPGTGGSGANVLTF.

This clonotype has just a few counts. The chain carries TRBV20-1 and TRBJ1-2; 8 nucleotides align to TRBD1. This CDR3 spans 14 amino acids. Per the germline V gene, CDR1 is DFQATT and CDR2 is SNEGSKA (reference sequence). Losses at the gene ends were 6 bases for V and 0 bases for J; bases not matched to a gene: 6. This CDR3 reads CSALTGVPNYGYTF. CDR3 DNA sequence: TGCAGTGCACTGACAGGGGTCCCTAACTATGGCTACACCTTC.

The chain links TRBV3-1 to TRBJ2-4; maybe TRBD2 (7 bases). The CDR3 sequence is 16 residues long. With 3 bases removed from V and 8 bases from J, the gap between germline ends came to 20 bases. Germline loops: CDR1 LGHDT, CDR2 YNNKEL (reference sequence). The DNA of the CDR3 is TGTGCCAGCAGCCAGGGTTGGCGGGGGCCGTCGGACATTCAGTACTTC. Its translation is CASSQGWRGPSDIQYF.

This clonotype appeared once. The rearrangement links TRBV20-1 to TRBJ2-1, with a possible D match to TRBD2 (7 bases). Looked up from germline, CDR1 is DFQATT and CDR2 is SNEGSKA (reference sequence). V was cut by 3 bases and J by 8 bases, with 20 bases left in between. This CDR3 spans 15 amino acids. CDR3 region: CSASLRSGEGDEQFF. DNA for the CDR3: TGCAGTGCTAGTCTTCGAAGCGGGGAGGGGGATGAGCAGTTCTTC.

The CDR3 sequence: CATSGPSGANVLTF. CDR3 coding DNA: TGTGCCACCAGCGGGCCTTCTGGGGCCAACGTCCTGACTTTC. This chain joins TRBV15 and TRBJ2-6; D unclear. The CDR3 has 14 amino acids. The V end was cut by 5 bases, the J end by 1 base, with 6 bases between. Germline assignment: CDR1 LNHNV and CDR2 YYDKDF (reference sequence).

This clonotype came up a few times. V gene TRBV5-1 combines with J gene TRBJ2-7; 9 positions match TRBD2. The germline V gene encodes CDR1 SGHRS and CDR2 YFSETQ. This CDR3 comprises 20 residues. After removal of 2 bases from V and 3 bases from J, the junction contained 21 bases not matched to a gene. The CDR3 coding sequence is TGCGCCAGCAGCTTCACCCTTAGCGGGAGAATACCCCTACGCCTCTACGAGCAGTACTTC. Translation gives CASSFTLSGRIPLRLYEQYF.

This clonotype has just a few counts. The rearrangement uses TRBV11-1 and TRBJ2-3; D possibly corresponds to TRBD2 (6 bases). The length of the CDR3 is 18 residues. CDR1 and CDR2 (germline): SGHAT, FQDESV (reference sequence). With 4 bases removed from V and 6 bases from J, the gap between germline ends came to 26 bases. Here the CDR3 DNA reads TGTGCCAGCAGCTCGACCCGTACTACGGAGGGGTTCGGGGATACGCAGTATTTT. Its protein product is CASSSTRTTEGFGDTQYF.

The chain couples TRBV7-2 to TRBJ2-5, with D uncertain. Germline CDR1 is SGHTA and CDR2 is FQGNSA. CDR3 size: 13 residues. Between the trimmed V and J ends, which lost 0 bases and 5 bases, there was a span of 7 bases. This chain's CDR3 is CASSLAPMETQYF. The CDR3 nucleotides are TGTGCCAGCAGCTTAGCCCCCATGGAGACCCAGTACTTC.

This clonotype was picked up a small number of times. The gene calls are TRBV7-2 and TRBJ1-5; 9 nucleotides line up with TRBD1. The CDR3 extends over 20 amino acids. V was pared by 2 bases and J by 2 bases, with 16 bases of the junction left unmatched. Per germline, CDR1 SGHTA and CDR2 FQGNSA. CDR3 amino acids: CASSLFPLGTGTGRNQPQHF. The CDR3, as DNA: TGTGCCAGCAGCTTATTCCCCCTCGGGACAGGGACGGGTCGCAATCAGCCCCAGCATTTT.

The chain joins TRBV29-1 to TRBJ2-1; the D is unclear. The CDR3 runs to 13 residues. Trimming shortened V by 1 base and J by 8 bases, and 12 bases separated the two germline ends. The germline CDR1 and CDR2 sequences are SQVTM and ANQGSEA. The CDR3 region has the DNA TGCAGCGTTGAAGGCCTCAATGGCCATGAGCAGTTCTTC. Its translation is CSVEGLNGHEQFF.

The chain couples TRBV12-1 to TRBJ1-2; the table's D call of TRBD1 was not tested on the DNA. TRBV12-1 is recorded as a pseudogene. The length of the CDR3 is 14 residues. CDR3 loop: CASRYRAWNYGYTF. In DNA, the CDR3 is TGTGCCAGCCGCTACAGGGCCTGGAATTATGGCTACACCTTC.

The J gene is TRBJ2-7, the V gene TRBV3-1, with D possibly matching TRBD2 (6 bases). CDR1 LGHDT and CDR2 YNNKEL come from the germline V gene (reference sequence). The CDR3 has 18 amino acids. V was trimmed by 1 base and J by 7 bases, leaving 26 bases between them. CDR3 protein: CASSQGTYTREWGWEQYF. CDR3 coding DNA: TGTGCCAGCAGCCAAGGAACTTACACCCGGGAGTGGGGTTGGGAGCAGTACTTC.

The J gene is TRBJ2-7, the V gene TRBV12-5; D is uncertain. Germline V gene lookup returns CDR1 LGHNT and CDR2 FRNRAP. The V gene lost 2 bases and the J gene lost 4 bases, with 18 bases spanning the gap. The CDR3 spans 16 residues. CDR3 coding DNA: TGTGCTAGTGGTTTGCCTCGACCGAGGCCCCCTTACGAGCAGTACTTC. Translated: CASGLPRPRPPYEQYF.

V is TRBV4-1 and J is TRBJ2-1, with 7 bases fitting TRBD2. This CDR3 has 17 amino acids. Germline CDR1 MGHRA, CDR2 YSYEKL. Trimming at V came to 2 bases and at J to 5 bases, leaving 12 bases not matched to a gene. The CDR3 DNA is TGCGCCAGCAGCCAAAGTTGGGTTGCGGGGGTCGACAATGAGCAGTTCTTC. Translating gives CASSQSWVAGVDNEQFF.

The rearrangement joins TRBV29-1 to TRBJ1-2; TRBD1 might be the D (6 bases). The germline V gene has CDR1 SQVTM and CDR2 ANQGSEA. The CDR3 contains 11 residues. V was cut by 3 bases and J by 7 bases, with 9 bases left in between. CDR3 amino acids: CSVDRGSGYTF. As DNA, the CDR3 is TGCAGCGTTGATAGGGGGTCTGGCTACACCTTC.

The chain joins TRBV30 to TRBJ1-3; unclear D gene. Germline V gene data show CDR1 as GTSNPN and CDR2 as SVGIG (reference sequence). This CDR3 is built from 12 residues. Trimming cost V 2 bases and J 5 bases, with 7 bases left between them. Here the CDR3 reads CAWSPIRNTIYF. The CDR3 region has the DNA TGTGCCTGGAGTCCGATTCGAAACACCATATATTTT. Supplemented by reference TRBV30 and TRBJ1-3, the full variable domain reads SQTIHQWPATLVQPVGSPLSLECTVEGTSNPNLYWYRQAAGRGLQLLFYSVGIGQISSEVPQNLSASRPQDRQFILSSKKLLLSDSGFYLCAWSPIRNTIYFGEGSWLTVV.

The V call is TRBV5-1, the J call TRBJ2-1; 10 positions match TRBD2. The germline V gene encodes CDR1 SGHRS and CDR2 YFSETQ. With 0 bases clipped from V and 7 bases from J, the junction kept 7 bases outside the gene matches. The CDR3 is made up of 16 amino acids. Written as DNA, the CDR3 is TGCGCCAGCAGCTTGGACTCTAGCGGGAGAACTAATGAGCAGTTCTTC. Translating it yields CASSLDSSGRTNEQFF.

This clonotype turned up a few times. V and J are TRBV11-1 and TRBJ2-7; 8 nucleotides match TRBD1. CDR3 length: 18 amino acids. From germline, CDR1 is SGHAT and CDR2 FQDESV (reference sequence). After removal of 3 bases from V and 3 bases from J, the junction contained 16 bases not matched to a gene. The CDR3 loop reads CASSFIGQGPPWGYEQYF. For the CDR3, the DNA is TGTGCCAGCAGCTTTATAGGACAGGGCCCACCCTGGGGCTACGAGCAGTACTTC.

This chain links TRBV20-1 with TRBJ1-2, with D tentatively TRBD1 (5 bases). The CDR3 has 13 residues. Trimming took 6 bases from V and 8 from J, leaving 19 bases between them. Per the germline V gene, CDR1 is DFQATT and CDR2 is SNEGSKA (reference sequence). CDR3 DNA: TGCAGTGCCGAGACAGAGCCTTTTTTAGGCTACACCTTC. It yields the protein CSAETEPFLGYTF.

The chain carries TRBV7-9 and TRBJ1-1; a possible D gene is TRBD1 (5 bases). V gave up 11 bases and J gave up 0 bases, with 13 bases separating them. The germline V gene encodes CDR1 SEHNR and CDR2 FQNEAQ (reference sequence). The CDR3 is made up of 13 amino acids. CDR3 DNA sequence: TGTGCCGGACAATTGAATATGAACACTGAAGCTTTCTTT. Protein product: CAGQLNMNTEAFF.

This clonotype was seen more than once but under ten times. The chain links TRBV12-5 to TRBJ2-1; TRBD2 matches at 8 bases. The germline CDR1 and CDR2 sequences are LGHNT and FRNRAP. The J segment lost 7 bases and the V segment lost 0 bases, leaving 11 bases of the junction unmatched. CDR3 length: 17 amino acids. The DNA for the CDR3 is TGTGCTAGTGGTTTGGTACGGGAGCGGGAGAGGAATAATGAGCAGTTCTTC. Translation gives CASGLVRERERNNEQFF.

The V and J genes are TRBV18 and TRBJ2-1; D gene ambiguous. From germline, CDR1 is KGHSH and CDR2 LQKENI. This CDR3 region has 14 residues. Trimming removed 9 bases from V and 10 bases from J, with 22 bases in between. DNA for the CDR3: TGTGCCAGGCCCCTGGGCTCCCTCCATCCCGAGCAGTTCTTC. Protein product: CARPLGSLHPEQFF.